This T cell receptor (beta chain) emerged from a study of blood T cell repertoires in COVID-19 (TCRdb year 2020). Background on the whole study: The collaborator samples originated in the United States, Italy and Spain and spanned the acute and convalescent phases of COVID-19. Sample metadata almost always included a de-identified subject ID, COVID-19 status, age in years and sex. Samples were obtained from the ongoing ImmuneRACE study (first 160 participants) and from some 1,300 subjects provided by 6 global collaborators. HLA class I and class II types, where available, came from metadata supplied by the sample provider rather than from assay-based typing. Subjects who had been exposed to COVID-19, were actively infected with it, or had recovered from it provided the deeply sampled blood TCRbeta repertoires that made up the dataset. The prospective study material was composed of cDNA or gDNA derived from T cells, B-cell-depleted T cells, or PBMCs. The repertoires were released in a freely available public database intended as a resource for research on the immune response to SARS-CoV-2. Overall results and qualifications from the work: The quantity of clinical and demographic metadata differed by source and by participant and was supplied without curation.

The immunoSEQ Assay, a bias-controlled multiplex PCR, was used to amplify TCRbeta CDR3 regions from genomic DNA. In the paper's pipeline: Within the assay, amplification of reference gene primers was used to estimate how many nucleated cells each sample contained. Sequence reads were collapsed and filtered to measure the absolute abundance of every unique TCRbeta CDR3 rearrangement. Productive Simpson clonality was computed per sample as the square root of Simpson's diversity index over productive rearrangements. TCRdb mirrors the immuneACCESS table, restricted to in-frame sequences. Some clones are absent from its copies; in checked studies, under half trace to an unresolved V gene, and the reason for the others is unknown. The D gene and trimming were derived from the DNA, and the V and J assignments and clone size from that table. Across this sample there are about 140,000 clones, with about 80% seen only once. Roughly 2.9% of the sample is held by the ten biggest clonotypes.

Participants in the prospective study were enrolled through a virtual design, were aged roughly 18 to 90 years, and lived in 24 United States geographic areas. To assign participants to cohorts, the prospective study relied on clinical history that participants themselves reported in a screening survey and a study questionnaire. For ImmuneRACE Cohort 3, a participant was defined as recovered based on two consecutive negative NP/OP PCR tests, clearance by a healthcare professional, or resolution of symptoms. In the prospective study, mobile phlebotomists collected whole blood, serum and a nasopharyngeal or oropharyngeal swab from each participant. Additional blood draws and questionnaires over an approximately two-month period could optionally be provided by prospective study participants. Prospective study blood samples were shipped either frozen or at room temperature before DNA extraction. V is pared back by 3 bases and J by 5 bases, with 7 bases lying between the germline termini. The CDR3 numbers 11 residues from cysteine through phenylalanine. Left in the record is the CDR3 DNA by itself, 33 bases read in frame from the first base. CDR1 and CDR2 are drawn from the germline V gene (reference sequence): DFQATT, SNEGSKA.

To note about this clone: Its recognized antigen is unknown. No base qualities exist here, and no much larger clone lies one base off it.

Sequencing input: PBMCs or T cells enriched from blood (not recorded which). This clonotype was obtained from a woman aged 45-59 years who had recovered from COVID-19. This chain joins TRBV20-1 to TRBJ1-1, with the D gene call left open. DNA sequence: TGCAGTGCTAGCGGGGAAACTGAAGCTTTCTTT. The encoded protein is CSASGETEAFF.